This T cell receptor (beta chain) stems from a study of beta chain features in type 1 diabetes. Study-wide results and limits: cDNA-based sequencing might over-represent cells highly expressing TCR. Naive, central memory and Treg TCRB repertoires appeared more alike in patients than in healthy donors. All four CD4+ subsets of Type 1 diabetes patients contained TCRB CDR3s that were moderately but significantly shorter.

To note about this clone: Antigen unknown.

With 4 bases removed from V and 9 bases from J, the gap between germline ends came to 7 bases. CDR1 is SGHAT and CDR2 is FQNNGV in the germline V gene. The CDR3 has 11 residues. The sequenced template was cDNA made from the entire isolated RNA. Sequencing was performed with immunoSEQ multiplex PCR; in TCRdb, only in-frame clones are kept and a portion is missing. The repertoire holds about 190,000 clones, approximately 8% seen once, with roughly 0.5% in the top ten. Naive, central memory, regulatory and stem cell-like memory cells within the CD4+ compartment were sorted using CD45RO/CCR7/CD25/CD127/CD95/CD27.

The chain carries TRBV11-2 and TRBJ1-5; the D is unclear. Source material: central memory CD4+ T cells from blood. This clonotype was obtained from a man aged 18 to 29 with type 1 diabetes. CDR3 protein: CASSYLGPQHF. The DNA for the CDR3 is TGTGCCAGCAGCTACCTCGGGCCCCAGCATTTT.